This TCR beta chain emerged from a study of T cells after posttransplantation cyclophosphamide. The repertoire was sequenced with immunoSEQ multiplex PCR; TCRdb's copy has only in-frame clones and lacks some. This sample has tens of thousands of clones, with 86% found just once. A marrow graft followed busulfan-fludarabine conditioning, with cyclophosphamide on days +3 and +4. V was pared by 4 bases and J by 6 bases, with 10 bases between. This CDR3 spans 13 amino acids. Germline-derived CDR1 and CDR2 are WNHNN and SYGVQD (reference sequence). This sequence was found in a female patient younger than 45 who received an allogeneic stem cell transplant from an unrelated donor, was CMV-positive, and had no GVHD. A subset of T cells may come from the graft donor. The sample was PBMCs, taken after allogeneic stem cell transplant with posttransplant cyclophosphamide. The chain couples TRBV10-1 to TRBJ2-1; perhaps TRBD2 as D (5 bases). CDR3 loop: CASSGGPTNEQFF. As DNA, the CDR3 is TGCGCCAGCAGTGGCGGGCCAACCAATGAGCAGTTCTTC.